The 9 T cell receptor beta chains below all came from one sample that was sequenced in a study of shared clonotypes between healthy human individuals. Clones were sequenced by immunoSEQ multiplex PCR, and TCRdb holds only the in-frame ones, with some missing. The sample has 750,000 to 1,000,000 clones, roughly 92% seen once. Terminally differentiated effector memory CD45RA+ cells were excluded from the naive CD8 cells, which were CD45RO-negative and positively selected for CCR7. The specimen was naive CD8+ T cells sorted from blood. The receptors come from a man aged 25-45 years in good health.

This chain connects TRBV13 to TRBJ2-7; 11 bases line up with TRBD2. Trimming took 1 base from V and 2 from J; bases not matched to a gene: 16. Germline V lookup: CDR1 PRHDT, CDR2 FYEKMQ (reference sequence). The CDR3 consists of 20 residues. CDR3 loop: CASSLDRRLAGISRPYEQYF. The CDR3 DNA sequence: TGTGCCAGCAGCTTAGATCGTAGACTAGCGGGGATATCAAGACCCTACGAGCAGTACTTC.

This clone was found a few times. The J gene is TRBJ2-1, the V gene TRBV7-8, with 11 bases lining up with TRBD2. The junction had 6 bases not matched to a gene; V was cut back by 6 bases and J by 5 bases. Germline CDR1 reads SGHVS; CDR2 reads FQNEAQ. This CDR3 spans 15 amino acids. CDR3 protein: CASRLSGRADNEQFF. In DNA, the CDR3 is TGTGCCAGCAGACTTAGCGGGAGGGCCGACAATGAGCAGTTCTTC.

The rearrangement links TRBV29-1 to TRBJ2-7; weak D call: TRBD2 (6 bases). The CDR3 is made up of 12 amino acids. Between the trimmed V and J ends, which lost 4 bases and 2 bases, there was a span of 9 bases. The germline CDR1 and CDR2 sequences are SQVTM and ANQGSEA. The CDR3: CSVATGAYEQYF. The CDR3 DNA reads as TGCAGCGTTGCCACGGGAGCCTACGAGCAGTACTTC.

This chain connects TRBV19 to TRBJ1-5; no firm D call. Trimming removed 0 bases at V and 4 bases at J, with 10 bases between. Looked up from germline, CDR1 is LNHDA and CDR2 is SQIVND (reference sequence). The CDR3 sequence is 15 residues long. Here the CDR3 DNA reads TGTGCCAGTAGTATAGATTCAGGCGCAAATCAGCCCCAGCATTTT. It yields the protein CASSIDSGANQPQHF.

In DNA, the CDR3 is TGTGCCAGCAGCTCGGGGAGGGGGACAGATACGCAGTATTTT. Translated: CASSSGRGTDTQYF. This chain uses TRBV11-2 with TRBJ2-3; D is perhaps TRBD2 (7 bases). Trimming took 4 bases from V and 3 from J, leaving 11 bases between them. The CDR3 totals 14 residues. Per germline, CDR1 SGHAT and CDR2 FQNNGV.

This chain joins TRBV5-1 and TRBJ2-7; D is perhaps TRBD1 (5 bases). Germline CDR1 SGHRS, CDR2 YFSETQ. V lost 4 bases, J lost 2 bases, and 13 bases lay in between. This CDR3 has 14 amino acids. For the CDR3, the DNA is TGCGCCAGCAGCCCTGCCAGGGTCCCCTACGAGCAGTACTTC. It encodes CASSPARVPYEQYF.

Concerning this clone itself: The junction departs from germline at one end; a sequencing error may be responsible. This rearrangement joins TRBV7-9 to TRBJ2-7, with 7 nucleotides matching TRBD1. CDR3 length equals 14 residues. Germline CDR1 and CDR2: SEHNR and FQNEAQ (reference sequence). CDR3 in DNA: TGTGCCGGCAGCACGGGACAGAGTTACTACGAGCAGTACTTC. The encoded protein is CAGSTGQSYYEQYF.

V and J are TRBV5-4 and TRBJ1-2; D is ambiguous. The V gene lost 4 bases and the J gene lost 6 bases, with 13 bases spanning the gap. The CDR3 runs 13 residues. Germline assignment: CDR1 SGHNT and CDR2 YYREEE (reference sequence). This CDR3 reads CASSTESGHGYTF. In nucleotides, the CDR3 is TGTGCCAGCAGCACGGAGTCGGGCCATGGCTACACCTTC. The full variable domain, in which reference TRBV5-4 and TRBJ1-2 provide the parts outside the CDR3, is ETGVTQSPTHLIKTRGQQVTLRCSSQSGHNTVSWYQQALGQGPQFIFQYYREEENGRGNFPPRFSGLQFPNYSSELNVNALELDDSALYLCASSTESGHGYTFGSGTRLTVV.

CDR3 DNA: TGTGCTAGTGCCCTAGGGGGGGAGCAGTACTTC. Translated, it gives CASALGGEQYF. The chain links TRBV12-5 to TRBJ2-7; D might be TRBD1 or TRBD2, each matching 6 bases. The CDR3 has 11 residues. Trimming pared 7 bases from V and 7 bases from J, leaving 11 bases between. Germline V gene lookup returns CDR1 LGHNT and CDR2 FRNRAP.